This T cell receptor beta chain was sequenced in a study of CDR3 diversity in severe acne. MiXCR, run by TCRdb on the PCR reads, gives a single entry per CDR3 protein. The data contain roughly 81,000 distinct CDR3 sequences, approximately 52% of them singletons. This clonotype was recorded at least ten times. Source material: blood. The clonotype originates from a male donor in good health, serving as a control.

The CDR3 sequence is CASSLIQGTSNSPLHF. As DNA, the CDR3 is TGCGCCAGCAGCTTGATCCAGGGGACGAGTAATTCACCCCTCCACTTT. This sequence joins TRBV5-1 and TRBJ1-6; a weak D match, TRBD1 (6 bases). V was clipped by 1 base and J by 6 bases, with 14 bases between them. The CDR3 totals 16 residues. Germline CDR1 SGHRS, CDR2 YFSETQ.